A selection of T cell receptor beta chains follows, all from one sample in a study of CXCR3-negative and CXCR3-positive naive CD8 T cells. TCRdb reworked the 5' RACE reads into one entry per CDR3 protein, no DNA. The repertoire table contains roughly 65,000 distinct CDR3 sequences. Sequencing was done on a sample of naive CXCR3+ CD8+ T cells from blood. The receptor set was obtained from a human donor in good health. Some clones in this sample may be carry-over from other donors' samples. The CDR3 runs from the conserved cysteine through the conserved F or W.

j_call v_call cdr3_aa
TRBJ2-3 TRBV3-1 CASSPGGSASTDTQYF
TRBJ2-1 TRBV7-9 CASSLWNGGVTYNEQFF
TRBJ1-4 TRBV13 CASSLRSQNEKLFF
TRBJ2-5 TRBV7-9 CASSTGQFQETQYF
TRBJ2-3 TRBV7-2 CASSFPVADTQYF
TRBJ2-7 TRBV28 CASRWTGAGISYEQYF
TRBJ2-7 TRBV6-2/TRBV6-3 CANSYGQSYEQYF
TRBJ2-1 TRBV6-4 CASSDEGSGYNEQFF
TRBJ2-3 TRBV4-1 CASSQDHHTQYF
TRBJ1-2 TRBV25-1 CASSESESLYGYTF
TRBJ2-4 TRBV18 CASSPEGSLNIQYF
TRBJ2-3 TRBV29-1 CSVEAADGTSTDTQYF
TRBJ2-7 TRBV5-1 CASSGDAGYYEQYF
TRBJ1-1 TRBV9 CASSVAPGHLEAFF
TRBJ2-7 TRBV7-9 CASSLATGNHEQYF
TRBJ2-2 TRBV3-1 CASSLRVAGGPVAGELFF
TRBJ2-1 TRBV15 CATSRELQGPNYNEQFF
TRBJ2-3 TRBV13 CASSNRQVPDTQYF
TRBJ2-7 TRBV7-9 CASSSGVGVPYEQYF
TRBJ1-1 TRBV7-9 CANTGEGNTEAFF